These 31 T cell receptor beta chains share one sample of origin, sequenced in a study of shared clonotypes between healthy human individuals. Assay used: immunoSEQ multiplex PCR; TCRdb lists only in-frame clones, some missing. The table has about 500,000 clones, around 77% seen once. Specimen: PBMCs. The receptor set was obtained from a woman between 40 and 50 years old in good health. Some clones in this sample may be carry-over from other donors' samples.

This chain uses TRBV2 with TRBJ2-2; TRBD1 might be the D (6 bases). Germline V gene lookup returns CDR1 SNHLY and CDR2 FYNNEI. The CDR3 runs to 15 residues. Trimming took off 0 bases at V and 5 bases at J, with 10 bases between the two ends. The CDR3 here is CASSEAQGWTGELFF. The CDR3 region has the DNA TGTGCCAGCAGTGAAGCGCAGGGGTGGACCGGGGAGCTGTTTTTT.

A few counts support this clone. A single base is all that separates this from a far larger clone, so a read error is likely. The chain links TRBV30 to TRBJ2-7, with 8 bases fitting TRBD1. Per the germline V gene, CDR1 is GTSNPN and CDR2 is SVGIG (reference sequence). J gave up 1 base and V 3 bases, and 11 bases lay outside the gene matches. The CDR3 covers 16 residues. The CDR3, as DNA: TGTGCCTGGAGCCGATGTCTTGGACAGGGTTCCTACGAGCAGTACTTC. Its translation is CAWSRCLGQGSYEQYF.

The chain is built from TRBV7-2 and TRBJ2-2, with 10 bases that match TRBD1. This CDR3 has 14 residues. J lost 5 bases, V lost 6 bases, and 3 bases had no gene match. Germline-derived CDR1 and CDR2 are SGHTA and FQGNSA. The CDR3, as DNA: TGTGCCAGCAGTTGGACAGGGGGGACCGGGGAGCTGTTTTTT. Translating it yields CASSWTGGTGELFF.

Points on this clone: A read error is likely here: a far larger clone is one base away. The sample carries other DNA sequences with the same CDR3. This chain links TRBV18 with TRBJ2-3; D may be TRBD2 (7 bases). Per the germline V gene, CDR1 is KGHSH and CDR2 is LQKENI. The CDR3 loop spans 13 amino acids. CDR3 sequence (DNA): TGTGCCAGCTCACCGGCGGGGGCAGATACACAGTATTTT. Translation: CASSPAGADTQYF.

The chain uses TRBV7-9 and TRBJ2-1; a possible D gene is TRBD2 (5 bases). The germline V gene encodes CDR1 SEHNR and CDR2 FQNEAQ (reference sequence). The V end lost 2 bases, the J end lost 5 bases, and 13 bases lay between the germline ends. This CDR3 has 15 amino acids. This CDR3 is CASSLRGLGDNEQFF. The CDR3 DNA reads as TGTGCCAGCAGCTTACGAGGCCTCGGGGACAATGAGCAGTTCTTC. Looking up the rest from reference TRBV7-9 and TRBJ2-1 gives the full variable domain: DTGVSQNPRHKITKRGQNVTFRCDPISEHNRLYWYRQTLGQGPEFLTYFQNEAQLEKSRLLSDRFSAERPKGSFSTLEIQRTEQGDSAMYLCASSLRGLGDNEQFFGPGTRLTVL.

The chain combines TRBV9 with TRBJ2-4; 10 bases are a match to TRBD1. The CDR3 has 16 residues. Per germline, CDR1 SGDLS and CDR2 YYNGEE. Trimming took 4 bases from V and 9 from J; bases not matched to a gene: 13. CDR3 DNA sequence: TGTGCCAGCAGCCCCAGTAGGCGGGACAGGGGAGGCATTCAGTACTTC. The encoded protein is CASSPSRRDRGGIQYF.

This clone was observed a single time. The chain is built from TRBV29-1 and TRBJ1-2, with D unresolved. Between the trimmed V and J ends, which lost 1 base and 8 bases, there was a span of 11 bases. The CDR3 is 12 residues long. In germline, CDR1 is SQVTM, CDR2 ANQGSEA. The CDR3: CSVEVLRRGYTF. As DNA, the CDR3 is TGCAGCGTTGAAGTGTTAAGGAGAGGCTACACCTTC.

On this clone: This likely stems from a read error, as it lies one base from a far larger clone. J is TRBJ2-7 and V is TRBV27, with D maybe TRBD2 (6 bases). There are 14 residues in the CDR3. V was cut by 3 bases and J by 6 bases, with 15 bases left in between. Germline V CDR1 and CDR2: MNHEY, SMNVEV (reference sequence). The CDR3 DNA sequence: TGTGCCAGCAGTTTCCGGGACGGGGGAGTCGAGCAGTACTTC. Translating it yields CASSFRDGGVEQYF.

The chain links TRBV2 to TRBJ2-7, with D tentatively TRBD2 (6 bases). The CDR3 length is 13 residues. V shed 4 bases and J shed 5 bases, with 12 bases lying between them. CDR1 is SNHLY and CDR2 is FYNNEI in the germline V gene. The CDR3: CASSVGPGDEQYF. CDR3 bases: TGTGCCAGCAGTGTTGGTCCGGGGGACGAGCAGTACTTC. Full variable domain (outside the CDR3, taken from reference TRBV2 and TRBJ2-7): EPEVTQTPSHQVTQMGQEVILRCVPISNHLYFYWYRQILGQKVEFLVSFYNNEISEKSEIFDDQFSVERPDGSNFTLKIRSTKLEDSAMYFCASSVGPGDEQYFGPGTRLTVT.

In regard to this clone: Given a much more abundant clone one base away, this may be a read error. The V call is TRBV10-2, the J call TRBJ2-1, with D unclear. Trimming shortened V by 6 bases and J by 10 bases, and 16 bases separated the two germline ends. Germline assignment: CDR1 WSHSY and CDR2 SAAADI. The CDR3 contains 13 residues. This CDR3 is CASSARTYGEQFF. In nucleotides, the CDR3 is TGCGCCAGCAGCGCCCGGACCTATGGGGAGCAGTTCTTC.

V gene TRBV5-1 combines with J gene TRBJ2-4; D might be TRBD2 (6 bases). The CDR3 extends over 14 amino acids. Trimming took 2 bases from V and 1 from J, leaving 7 bases between them. Germline CDR1 SGHRS, CDR2 YFSETQ. Here the CDR3 DNA reads TGCGCCAGCAGCTTCGGAGGGGCCAAAAACATTCAGTACTTC. Translating gives CASSFGGAKNIQYF.

On this clone itself: A read error may account for a junction end that differs from germline. At the DNA level, this CDR3 is encoded by other sequences in the same sample as well. This chain links TRBV30 with TRBJ2-1; D tentatively reads TRBD1 or TRBD2 (5 bases each). This CDR3 has 13 amino acids. Germline V CDR1 and CDR2: GTSNPN, SVGIG (reference sequence). The CDR3 nucleotides read TGTGCCTGGACAGGGAGCTCCTACAACGAGCAGTTCTTC. Translation gives CAWTGSSYNEQFF.

To note about this clone: The likely explanation is a read error, given a far larger clone one base away. The chain employs TRBV27 and TRBJ2-7; TRBD1 or TRBD2 may be the D gene (5 bases each). The CDR3 covers 15 residues. Germline assignment: CDR1 MNHEY and CDR2 SMNVEV (reference sequence). V gave up 0 bases and J gave up 6 bases, with 15 bases separating them. CDR3 nucleotides: TGTGCCAGCAGTTTATCCTATTCTGGGGGAAGCGAGCAGTACTTC. Translated: CASSLSYSGGSEQYF.

This clone was counted between two and nine times. The V gene is TRBV6-5, the J gene TRBJ1-2; TRBD1 agrees at 9 bases. CDR1 and CDR2 (germline): MNHEY, SVGAGI. The CDR3 loop spans 13 amino acids. Trimming took 6 bases from V and 7 from J; bases not matched to a gene: 6. CDR3 DNA: TGTGCCAGCAGACTACAGGGGGCTGGTGGCTACACCTTC. Residues: CASRLQGAGGYTF.

The chain carries TRBV9 and TRBJ2-5, with 10 bases matching TRBD2. Looked up from germline, CDR1 is SGDLS and CDR2 is YYNGEE. The CDR3 sequence is 15 residues long. Germline trimming cut 3 bases from V and 4 bases from J; bases unmatched to any gene: 6. CDR3 coding DNA: TGTGCCAGCAGCGCCCGGACTAGCGGCGGAGAGACCCAGTACTTC. Its translation is CASSARTSGGETQYF.

The V and J genes are TRBV5-4 and TRBJ2-3; 11 bases line up with TRBD2. Germline V gene sequence: CDR1 SGHNT, CDR2 YYREEE (reference sequence). V shed 4 bases and J 2 bases; nucleotides not matched to a gene: 3. The CDR3 has 15 residues. The CDR3 region is CASSQGLADTDTQYF. CDR3 coding DNA: TGTGCCAGCAGCCAGGGACTAGCGGACACAGATACGCAGTATTTT.

In the case of this clone: The same CDR3 also results from other DNA sequences found in this sample. The V gene is TRBV9, the J gene TRBJ1-2, with 7 bases identical to TRBD1. The CDR3 sequence is 14 residues long. Trimming cost V 0 bases and J 6 bases; bases outside gene matches: 5. CDR1 and CDR2 (germline): SGDLS, YYNGEE. The DNA for the CDR3 is TGTGCCAGCAGCGTAGCTGGCAGGGGGGATGGCTACACCTTC. Translated: CASSVAGRGDGYTF.

The chain recombines TRBV5-1 with TRBJ1-1, with 7 bases aligning to TRBD1. CDR3 length equals 13 residues. CDR1 and CDR2 from the germline V gene are SGHRS and YFSETQ. J lost 7 bases, V lost 2 bases, and 5 bases had no gene match. The CDR3 DNA reads TGCGCCAGCAGCTTCGACAGGGTGGTTGAAGCTTTCTTT. Protein: CASSFDRVVEAFF. The full variable domain, in which reference TRBV5-1 and TRBJ1-1 provide the parts outside the CDR3, is KAGVTQTPRYLIKTRGQQVTLSCSPISGHRSVSWYQQTPGQGLQFLFEYFSETQRNKGNFPGRFSGRQFSNSRSEMNVSTLELGDSALYLCASSFDRVVEAFFGQGTRLTVV.

This clone was seen once. Germline is not matched at one junction end, which may reflect a read error. The chain couples TRBV19 to TRBJ2-2; D may match TRBD1 or TRBD2 (5 bases each). Germline V gene sequence: CDR1 LNHDA, CDR2 SQIVND (reference sequence). This CDR3 contains 13 residues. CDR3 nucleotides: TGTGCCAGTCAGACAGATTACACCGGGGAGCTGCTTTTT. Amino acid sequence: CASQTDYTGELLF. Combining the CDR3 with reference TRBV19 and TRBJ2-2 gives the whole variable domain DGGITQSPKYLFRKEGQNVTLSCEQNLNHDAMYWYRQDPGQGLRLIYYSQIVNDFQKGDIAEGYSVSREKKESFPLTVTSAQKNPTAFYLCASQTDYTGELLFGEGSRLTVL.

The chain is built from TRBV29-1 and TRBJ2-7, with 7 bases fitting TRBD1. V lost 6 bases to trimming and J lost 2 bases; unmatched junction nucleotides: 7. The germline V gene encodes CDR1 SQVTM and CDR2 ANQGSEA. CDR3 size: 13 residues. The CDR3 sequence is CSVTGTEPYEQYF. The CDR3 nucleotides read TGCAGCGTGACCGGGACAGAGCCCTACGAGCAGTACTTC.

This chain connects TRBV7-3 to TRBJ2-7; 7 bases agree with TRBD1. V shed 4 bases, J shed 0 bases, and the junction held 3 bases outside the gene matches. CDR1 is SGHTA and CDR2 is FQGTGA in the germline V gene. This CDR3 contains 14 residues. The CDR3 spells CASSSGGFSYEQYF. CDR3 nucleotide sequence: TGTGCCAGCAGCTCAGGGGGATTCTCCTACGAGCAGTACTTC.

The chain is built from TRBV29-1 and TRBJ1-2; 9 bases are a match to TRBD1. Germline values: CDR1 SQVTM, CDR2 ANQGSEA. The CDR3 runs to 14 residues. In DNA form, the CDR3 reads TGCAGTGCTGAAGATCGGGGGACAGGGAACGGCTACACCTTC. Translated, it gives CSAEDRGTGNGYTF.

This clone was seen only once. The rearrangement joins TRBV4-2 to TRBJ2-7; 11 nucleotides match TRBD2. CDR1 and CDR2 (germline): LGHNA, YNFKEQ. There are 16 residues in the CDR3. The V gene end was trimmed by 0 bases and the J gene end by 5 bases; junction bases not matched to a gene: 6. The CDR3 region is CASSQDGTSGSDEQYF. The DNA for the CDR3 is TGTGCCAGCAGCCAAGATGGTACTAGCGGGAGCGACGAGCAGTACTTC.

The chain combines TRBV29-1 with TRBJ1-1; D is undetermined. V lost 4 bases and J lost 2, with 11 bases in between. Germline CDR1 SQVTM, CDR2 ANQGSEA. CDR3 length equals 13 residues. The CDR3 here is CSVGSGVNTEAFF. In nucleotides, the CDR3 is TGCAGCGTTGGCTCGGGAGTAAACACTGAAGCTTTCTTT.

About this clone: A far larger clone is only one base removed, so a read error is likely. Within the sample, other DNA sequences also encode this same CDR3. The chain joins TRBV4-2 to TRBJ2-1; the D gene could be TRBD1 or TRBD2 (5 bases each). CDR3 length equals 13 residues. Germline V gives CDR1 LGHNA, CDR2 YNFKEQ. Trimming took off 5 bases at V and 12 bases at J, with 17 bases between the two ends. DNA of the CDR3: TGTGCCAGCAGCGGGGACGGGGCGCGGCCGCAGTTCTTC. Amino acids: CASSGDGARPQFF.

This chain connects TRBV5-4 to TRBJ2-5; the D gene is possibly TRBD1 (6 bases). The DNA end is more similar to TRBJ2-7, so the J call may be wrong. Germline loops: CDR1 SGHNT, CDR2 YYREEE (reference sequence). CDR3 length: 14 amino acids. CDR3 sequence (DNA): TGTGCCAGCAGCTTGGTTGGGGACACCAACGAGCAGTACTTC. Its protein is CASSLVGDTNEQYF.

This rearrangement joins TRBV13 to TRBJ2-5; 8 bases are a match to TRBD2. Germline CDR1 reads PRHDT; CDR2 reads FYEKMQ (reference sequence). The CDR3 has 13 amino acids. Trimming at V came to 3 bases and at J to 4 bases, leaving 1 base not matched to a gene. The CDR3 sequence: CASSFRGGETQYF. CDR3 bases: TGTGCCAGCAGCTTCCGGGGGGGAGAGACCCAGTACTTC.

This chain connects TRBV29-1 to TRBJ2-5; weak D call: TRBD2 (5 bases). Germline CDR1 and CDR2: SQVTM and ANQGSEA. The CDR3 sequence is 12 residues long. V was clipped by 7 bases and J by 5 bases, with 14 bases between them. CDR3 region: CSGGIIGETQYF. The CDR3 nucleotides are TGCAGCGGAGGGATAATAGGGGAGACCCAGTACTTC.

This rearrangement joins TRBV7-9 to TRBJ2-7; 11 positions match TRBD2. This CDR3 contains 14 residues. Germline trimming cut 5 bases from V and 3 bases from J; bases unmatched to any gene: 3. Germline CDR1 SEHNR, CDR2 FQNEAQ (reference sequence). The CDR3 spells CASSPSGRNYEQYF. CDR3 coding DNA: TGTGCCAGCAGCCCTAGCGGGAGGAACTACGAGCAGTACTTC.

A remark on this clone: The junction does not match germline at one end; this may be a read error. The chain links TRBV6-1 to TRBJ2-6; the D gene could be TRBD1 or TRBD2 (5 bases each). This CDR3 has 16 residues. The germline V gene encodes CDR1 MNHNS and CDR2 SASEGT. CDR3 nucleotide sequence: TGTGCCGGCAGTGAATTGGACTTCTCTGGGGCCAACGTCCTGACCTTC. It codes for CAGSELDFSGANVLTF.

The V call is TRBV25-1, the J call TRBJ2-7, with no clear D. The germline V gene encodes CDR1 MGHDK and CDR2 SYGVNS. V was clipped by 4 bases and J by 2 bases, with 6 bases between them. The CDR3 spans 12 residues. CDR3 residues: CASSGQPYEQYF. The DNA of the CDR3 is TGTGCCAGCAGTGGGCAGCCCTACGAGCAGTACTTC.